The rows below give T cell receptor beta chains drawn from one sample of a study of T cell changes during pregnancy in multiple sclerosis. Some clones are missing from TCRdb's copy, which holds only in-frame ones; the method was immunoSEQ multiplex PCR. The sample shows about 110,000 clones, less than 95% of them seen only once. Here the sequenced sample was peripheral blood, taken in the third trimester of pregnancy. These receptors were obtained from a female donor in good health, enrolled as a control in a pregnancy study. CDR3s leave out the opening cysteine and the closing phenylalanine or tryptophan.

>TRBV19|13
ASRDRGGSRTEAF
>TRBV18|11
ASSAGSQETQY
>TRBV7-2|13
ASSLGPGGNQPQH
>TRBV9|13
ASSGGQGRTDTQY
>TRBV4-1|13
ASSMRTGSADEAF
>TRBV9|11
ASSAHDRGEAF
>TRBV5-4|13
ASSLGQGRNEKLF
>TRBV18|10
ASSPDREKQY
>TRBV2|14
ASSERLAASYNEQF
>TRBV11-3|13
ASSFRGVHPYEQY
>TRBV29-1|15
SVGDEEGFATNEKLF
>TRBV7-8|14
ASSRFRLAGGYEQF
>TRBV19|12
ASSIQGKNSPLH
>TRBV19|11
ASSIGFNQPQH
>TRBV7-2|14
ASSLVSFRAGETQY
>TRBV29-1|11
SVIGGGEETQY